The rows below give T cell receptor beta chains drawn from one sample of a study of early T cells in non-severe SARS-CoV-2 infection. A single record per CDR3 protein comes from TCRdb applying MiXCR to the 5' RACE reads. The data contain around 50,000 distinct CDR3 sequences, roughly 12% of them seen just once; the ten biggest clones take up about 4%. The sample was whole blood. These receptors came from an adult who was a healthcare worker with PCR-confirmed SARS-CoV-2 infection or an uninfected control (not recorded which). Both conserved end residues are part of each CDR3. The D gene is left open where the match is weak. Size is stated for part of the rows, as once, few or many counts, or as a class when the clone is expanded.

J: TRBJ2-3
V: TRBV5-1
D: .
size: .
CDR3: CASSLDSSSTDTQYF
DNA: TGCGCCAGCAGCTTGGACAGCTCTAGCACAGATACGCAGTATTTT

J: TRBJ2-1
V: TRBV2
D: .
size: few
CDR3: CATQDTGNEQFF
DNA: TGTGCCACCCAGGACACCGGCAATGAGCAGTTCTTC

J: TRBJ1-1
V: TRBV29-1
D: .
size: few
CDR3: CSALTDLNTEAFF
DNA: TGCAGCGCATTGACAGACCTGAACACTGAAGCTTTCTTT

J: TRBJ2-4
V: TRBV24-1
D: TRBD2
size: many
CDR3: CATSDPATSGRGKNIQYF
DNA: TGTGCCACCAGTGATCCGGCGACTAGCGGGAGAGGCAAAAACATTCAGTACTTC

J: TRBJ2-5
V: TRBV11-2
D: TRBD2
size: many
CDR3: CASSPGLAGLETQYF
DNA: TGTGCCAGCAGCCCGGGACTAGCGGGTCTAGAGACCCAGTACTTC

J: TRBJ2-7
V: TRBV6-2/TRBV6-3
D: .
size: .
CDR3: CASINPAGGRYEQYF
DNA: TGTGCCAGCATCAACCCGGCTGGCGGGCGGTACGAGCAGTACTTC

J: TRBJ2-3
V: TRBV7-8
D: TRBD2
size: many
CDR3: CASSLVGGRGSTDTQYF
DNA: TGTGCCAGCAGCTTAGTTGGGGGGAGGGGTAGCACAGATACGCAGTATTTT

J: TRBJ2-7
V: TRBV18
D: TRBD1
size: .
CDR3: CASSPPRDRAYEQYF
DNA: TGTGCCAGCTCACCACCCCGGGACAGAGCCTACGAGCAGTACTTC

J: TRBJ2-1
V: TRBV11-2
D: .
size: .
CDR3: CASSPTSFEQFF
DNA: TGTGCCAGCAGCCCGACTAGTTTTGAGCAGTTCTTC

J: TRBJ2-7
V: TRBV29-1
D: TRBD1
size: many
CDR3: CSASGQGDHEQYF
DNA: TGCAGCGCCTCGGGACAGGGCGACCACGAGCAGTACTTC

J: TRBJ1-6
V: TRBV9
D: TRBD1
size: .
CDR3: CASSPQWTGQSPLHF
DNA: TGTGCCAGCAGCCCACAATGGACAGGGCAATCACCCCTCCACTTT

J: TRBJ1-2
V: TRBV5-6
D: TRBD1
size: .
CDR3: CASSLVDREGYGYTF
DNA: TGTGCCAGCAGCTTGGTGGACAGGGAGGGTTATGGCTACACCTTC

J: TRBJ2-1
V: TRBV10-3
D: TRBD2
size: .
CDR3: CAISESLGGRADEQFF
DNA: TGTGCCATCAGTGAGTCGTTAGGCGGGAGGGCGGATGAGCAGTTCTTC

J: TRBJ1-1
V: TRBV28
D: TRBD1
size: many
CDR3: CASRYTGAQETEAFF
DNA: TGTGCCAGCAGGTACACAGGGGCGCAAGAAACTGAAGCTTTCTTT

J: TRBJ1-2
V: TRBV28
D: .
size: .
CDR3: CASSFLGYGYTF
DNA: TGTGCCAGCAGTTTTTTAGGGTATGGCTACACCTTC

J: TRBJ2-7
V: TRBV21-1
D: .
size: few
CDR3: CASSKGGSGKGEQYF
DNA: TGTGCCAGCAGCAAAGGCGGTAGCGGGAAGGGCGAGCAGTACTTC

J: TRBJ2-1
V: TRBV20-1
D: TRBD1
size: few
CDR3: CSASRDRGLDEQFF
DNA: TGCAGTGCTTCCCGGGACAGGGGGTTGGATGAGCAGTTCTTC

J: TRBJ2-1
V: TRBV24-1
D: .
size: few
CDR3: CATSDRTTDSYNEQFF
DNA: TGTGCCACCAGTGATCGGACTACCGACTCCTACAATGAGCAGTTCTTC